A selection of T cell receptor beta chains follows, all from one sample in a study of human T cells and chemical hapten exposure. TCRdb fed the RACE reads into MiXCR, producing one record per CDR3 protein. The sample lists around 200,000 distinct CDR3 sequences; approximately 31% were seen once. The sample consisted of whole blood, taken in connection with sensitization to the hapten diphenylcyclopropenone (DPC). These receptor sequences come from a woman aged 30 to 39 with alopecia areata. Some clones in this sample may be carry-over from other donors' samples. The CDR3 runs from the conserved cysteine through the conserved F or W. A D gene is named only where the DNA matches it firmly. Clone size is not always given. Where it is, it says once, few, many or a class for expanded clones.

TRBJ2-2 | TRBD2 | 17 | few | TRBV7-6 | TGTGCCAGCAGCTTAGCTAGGAGCGGGACGCCCTCCGGGGAGCTGTTTTTT | CASSLARSGTPSGELFF
TRBJ1-2 | - | 15 | - | TRBV4-3 | TGCGCCAGCAGCCAGGGCCGGGACGGGATCTATGGCTACACCTTC | CASSQGRDGIYGYTF
TRBJ1-5 | TRBD1 | 15 | once | TRBV28 | TGTGCCAGCGGGTTAGACAGGGGTGGCAATCAGCCCCAGCATTTT | CASGLDRGGNQPQHF
TRBJ2-5 | TRBD2 | 16 | few | TRBV11-2 | TGTGCCAGCAGCGGATGGACTAGCTCTCGCAGCGGGACCCAGTACTTC | CASSGWTSSRSGTQYF
TRBJ1-5 | - | 16 | few | TRBV7-9 | TGTGCCAGCAGTCGCGGACCTTCGGATAGCAATCAGCCCCAGCATTTT | CASSRGPSDSNQPQHF
TRBJ2-6 | - | 15 | - | TRBV28 | TGTGCCACGGAAGGGGCTGGCTCTGGGGCCAACGTCCTGACTTTC | CATEGAGSGANVLTF
TRBJ1-2 | - | 11 | - | TRBV28 | TGTGCCAGCCGCCGGGGGAATGGCTACACCTTC | CASRRGNGYTF
TRBJ2-5 | - | 14 | - | TRBV4-1 | TGCGCCAGCAGCCAAGATAGCAGAGGAGAGACCCAGTACTTC | CASSQDSRGETQYF
TRBJ2-1 | - | 15 | few | TRBV4-2 | TGTGCCAGCAGCCAAGGTGTCGCGGGGTACAATGAGCAGTTCTTC | CASSQGVAGYNEQFF
TRBJ1-1 | - | 14 | few | TRBV9 | TGTGCCAGCAGCGTAGCTGCCGAGGCCACTGAAGCTTTCTTT | CASSVAAEATEAFF
TRBJ1-5 | - | 13 | - | TRBV5-1 | TGCGCCAGCAGCTACCCCCTAGTCCAGCCCCAGCATTTT | CASSYPLVQPQHF
TRBJ2-2 | TRBD2 | 12 | few | TRBV28 | TGTGCCAGCAGTCGGGAGGGCGGGGAGCTGTTTTTT | CASSREGGELFF
TRBJ2-1 | - | 15 | - | TRBV15 | TGTGCCACCAGCAGAGATTCGGCCGGGAACAATGAGCAGTTCTTC | CATSRDSAGNNEQFF
TRBJ2-1 | - | 16 | - | TRBV11-3 | TGTGCCAGCAGCCGAAGAAACAGGAATAGCTACAATGAGCAGTTCTTC | CASSRRNRNSYNEQFF
TRBJ2-7 | - | 13 | once | TRBV20-1 | TGCAGTGCTAGAGTAGGATTCTCGGGCGAGCAGTACTTC | CSARVGFSGEQYF
TRBJ2-5 | - | 15 | few | TRBV5-1 | TGCGCCAGCAGCTTGGCACCAGGGGTTGGGGAGACCCAGTACTTC | CASSLAPGVGETQYF
TRBJ2-1 | - | 15 | - | TRBV28 | TGTGCCAGCAGTTACGGCAGGAGCTCCTACAATGAGCAGTTCTTC | CASSYGRSSYNEQFF
TRBJ2-7 | - | 15 | few | TRBV20-1 | TGCAGTGCTAGTATTAGCGTGGGCCTTACCTACGAGCAGTACTTC | CSASISVGLTYEQYF
TRBJ1-1 | - | 10 | - | TRBV21-1 | TGTGCCAGCAGCACCCGTAAAGCTTTCTTT | CASSTRKAFF
TRBJ1-6 | TRBD1 | 15 | - | TRBV5-8 | TGTGCCAGCAGTATGGTGGGACAGGGTAATTCACCCCTCCACTTT | CASSMVGQGNSPLHF
TRBJ2-7 | TRBD1 | 15 | few | TRBV5-5 | TGTGCCAGCAGCGTTCAGGGACAGGATTACTACGAGCAGTACTTC | CASSVQGQDYYEQYF
TRBJ1-4 | TRBD1 | 13 | many | TRBV10-3 | TGTGCCACTGGGACAGGAGATAATGAAAAACTGTTTTTT | CATGTGDNEKLFF
TRBJ1-5 | TRBD1 | 13 | - | TRBV20-1 | TGCAGTGCTAGACCGGACAGGAATCAGCCCCAGCATTTT | CSARPDRNQPQHF
TRBJ1-3 | - | 17 | - | TRBV3-2 | TGTGCCAGCAGCCAAGATGCCTTGGAGGGGCCTAGAGACACCATATATTTT | CASSQDALEGPRDTIYF
TRBJ1-4 | TRBD1 | 16 | - | TRBV5-1 | TGCGCCAGCAGCTTGGTACAAGGGACAGGGATTGGAAAACTGTTTTTT | CASSLVQGTGIGKLFF
TRBJ1-5 | - | 14 | few | TRBV28 | TGTGCCAGCAGAATGACAGTTAGCAATCAGCCCCAGCATTTT | CASRMTVSNQPQHF
TRBJ2-5 | - | 14 | few | TRBV11-1 | TGTGCCAGCAGCTTCCCGGGCTCTCAAGAGACCCAGTACTTC | CASSFPGSQETQYF
TRBJ1-1 | - | 14 | few | TRBV28 | TGTGCCAGCAGTTTACGGGACGGGAACACTGAAGCTTTCTTT | CASSLRDGNTEAFF
TRBJ2-3 | - | 15 | - | TRBV29-1 | TGCAGCGCAACGTTGACTGGACGGTGGACAGATACGCAGTATTTT | CSATLTGRWTDTQYF
TRBJ1-2 | TRBD1 | 14 | - | TRBV28 | TGTGCCAGCAGTCCTGGACAGGACCCATCCCTCTACACCTTC | CASSPGQDPSLYTF
TRBJ2-2 | - | 13 | few | TRBV28 | TGTGCCAGCAGTTTATCTAAGACCGGGGAGCTGTTTTTT | CASSLSKTGELFF
TRBJ2-3 | TRBD1 | 14 | few | TRBV28 | TGTGCCAGCAGAGCGGACAGGGTAATAGTTACGCAGTATTTT | CASRADRVIVTQYF
TRBJ2-1 | - | 11 | few | TRBV2 | TGTGCCAGTCGGGGGTACAATGAGCAGTTCTTC | CASRGYNEQFF
TRBJ2-7 | - | 14 | - | TRBV20-1 | TGCAGTGCTAGGGCGCCGGGCCGTTCCTACGAGCAGTACTTC | CSARAPGRSYEQYF
TRBJ2-7 | - | 13 | few | TRBV20-1 | TGCAGTGCTGAACGAGGAGGGGGAAGCGAGCAGTACTTC | CSAERGGGSEQYF
TRBJ2-1 | - | 14 | - | TRBV6-2/TRBV6-3 | TGTGCCAGCAGTTACCCCCTTAGGGGTAATGAGCAGTTCTTC | CASSYPLRGNEQFF
TRBJ2-7 | TRBD2 | 13 | few | TRBV11-1 | TGTGCCACAGCTAACGGCGGGGGGCCCGAGCAGTACTTC | CATANGGGPEQYF
TRBJ2-3 | - | 14 | - | TRBV6-6 | TGTGCCAGCAGTACGCCTCCTCTCTCAGATACGCAGTATTTT | CASSTPPLSDTQYF
TRBJ1-2 | TRBD1 | 13 | - | TRBV6-2/TRBV6-3 | TGTGCCAGCACGGGGGACAGGCTCTATGGCTACACCTTC | CASTGDRLYGYTF
TRBJ1-2 | - | 11 | - | TRBV6-2/TRBV6-3 | TGTGCCAGCAGTCAAGGAGGGGCCTACACCTTC | CASSQGGAYTF
TRBJ2-7 | - | 15 | - | TRBV2 | TGTGCCAGCAGTAATCAGCGAAGAGTTTCCCAGGAGCAGTACTTC | CASSNQRRVSQEQYF
TRBJ2-1 | TRBD2 | 15 | few | TRBV5-1 | TGCGCCAGCAGCTCGAAAGCGGGGACCGACAATGAGCAGTTCTTC | CASSSKAGTDNEQFF
TRBJ1-5 | TRBD1 | 15 | - | TRBV28 | TGTGCCAGCAGTCAGGACAGGGGGTGGAATCAGCCCCAGCATTTT | CASSQDRGWNQPQHF
TRBJ2-1 | - | 14 | few | TRBV28 | TGTGCCAGCACCCTTGGGGGCTCCTACAATGAGCAGTTCTTC | CASTLGGSYNEQFF
TRBJ1-6 | - | 14 | few | TRBV7-2 | TGTGCCAGCAGCGTACTACAGGGAAGTTCACCCCTCCACTTT | CASSVLQGSSPLHF